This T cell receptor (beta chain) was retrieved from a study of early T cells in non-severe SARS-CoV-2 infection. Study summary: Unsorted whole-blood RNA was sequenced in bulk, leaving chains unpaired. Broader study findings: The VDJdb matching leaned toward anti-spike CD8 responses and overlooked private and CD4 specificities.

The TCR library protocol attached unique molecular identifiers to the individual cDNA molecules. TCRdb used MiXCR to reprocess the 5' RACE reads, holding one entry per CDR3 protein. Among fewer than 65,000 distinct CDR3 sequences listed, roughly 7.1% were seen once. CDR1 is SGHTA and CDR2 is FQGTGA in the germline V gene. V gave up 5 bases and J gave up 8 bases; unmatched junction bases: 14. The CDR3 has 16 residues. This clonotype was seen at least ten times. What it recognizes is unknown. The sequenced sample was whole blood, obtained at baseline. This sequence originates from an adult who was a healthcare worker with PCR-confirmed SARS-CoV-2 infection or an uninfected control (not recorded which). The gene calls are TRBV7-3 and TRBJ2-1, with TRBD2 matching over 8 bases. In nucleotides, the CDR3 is TGTGCCAGCAGCCTCCGACTAGCGCTCAACCCGCATGAGCAGTTCTTC. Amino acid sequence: CASSLRLALNPHEQFF. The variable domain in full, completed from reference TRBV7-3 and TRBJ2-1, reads GAGVSQTPSNKVTEKGKYVELRCDPISGHTALYWYRQSLGQGPEFLIYFQGTGAADDSGLPNDRFFAVRPEGSVSTLKIQRTERGDSAVYLCASSLRLALNPHEQFFGPGTRLTVL.